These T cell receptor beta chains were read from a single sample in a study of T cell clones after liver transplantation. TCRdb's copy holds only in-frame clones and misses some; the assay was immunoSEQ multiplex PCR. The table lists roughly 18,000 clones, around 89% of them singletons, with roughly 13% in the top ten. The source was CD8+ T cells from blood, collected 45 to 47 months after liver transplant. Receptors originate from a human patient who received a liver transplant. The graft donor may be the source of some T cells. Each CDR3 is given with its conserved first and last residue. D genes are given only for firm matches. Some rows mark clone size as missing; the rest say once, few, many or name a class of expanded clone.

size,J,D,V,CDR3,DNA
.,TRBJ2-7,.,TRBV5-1,CASSPDSETYEQYF,TGCGCCAGCAGCCCGGACAGCGAGACCTACGAGCAGTACTTC
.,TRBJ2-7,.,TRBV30,CAWSVPWAGPTYEQYF,TGTGCCTGGAGTGTACCCTGGGCGGGCCCTACCTACGAGCAGTACTTC
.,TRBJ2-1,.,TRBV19,CASSFSSYNEQFF,TGTGCCAGTAGTTTCTCTAGTTACAATGAGCAGTTCTTC
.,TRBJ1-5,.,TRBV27,CASSYQANQPQHF,TGTGCCAGCAGTTACCAGGCAAATCAGCCCCAGCATTTT
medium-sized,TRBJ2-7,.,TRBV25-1,CASSGLAEQYF,TGTGCCAGCAGTGGTCTAGCGGAGCAGTACTTC
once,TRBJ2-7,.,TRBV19,CASSIGAPGAYEQYF,TGTGCCAGTAGTATAGGGGCACCAGGGGCCTACGAGCAGTACTTC
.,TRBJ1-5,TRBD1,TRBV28,CASSFSRGLSNQPQHF,TGTGCCAGCAGTTTCTCTAGGGGGCTTAGCAATCAGCCCCAGCATTTT
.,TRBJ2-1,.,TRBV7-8,CASSLVGTYNEQFF,TGTGCCAGCAGCTTAGTAGGGACTTACAATGAGCAGTTCTTC
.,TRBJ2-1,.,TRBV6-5,CASSSGSNEQFF,TGTGCCAGCAGTTCCGGGAGTAATGAGCAGTTCTTC
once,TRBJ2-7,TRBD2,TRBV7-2,CASSLLPGGSYEQYF,TGTGCCAGCAGCTTATTACCGGGGGGCTCCTACGAGCAGTACTTC
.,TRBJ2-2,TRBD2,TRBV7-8,CASSGRANTGELFF,TGTGCCAGCAGCGGGAGGGCCAACACCGGGGAGCTGTTTTTT
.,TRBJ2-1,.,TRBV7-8,CASSLALILGQAYNEQFF,TGTGCCAGCAGCTTAGCGCTTATATTGGGGCAGGCTTACAATGAGCAGTTCTTC
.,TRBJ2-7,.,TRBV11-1,CASSLATYEQYF,TGTGCCAGCAGCTTAGCAACCTACGAGCAGTACTTC
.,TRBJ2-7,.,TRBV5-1,CASSLAGGTYEQYF,TGCGCCAGCAGCTTGGCCGGCGGAACCTACGAGCAGTACTTC
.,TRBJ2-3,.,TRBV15,CATSSGMSSTDTQYF,TGTGCCACCAGCAGTGGGATGAGCAGCACAGATACGCAGTATTTT
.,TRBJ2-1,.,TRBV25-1,CASSDRSYNEQFF,TGTGCCAGCAGTGACAGGTCCTACAATGAGCAGTTCTTC
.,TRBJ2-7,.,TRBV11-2,CASSLPGSRFIYEQYF,TGTGCCAGCAGCCTCCCCGGCTCCCGATTCATCTACGAGCAGTACTTC
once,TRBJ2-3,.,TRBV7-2,CASSSGGQYSSTDTQYF,TGTGCCAGCAGCTCCGGGGGACAGTATTCTAGCACAGATACGCAGTATTTT
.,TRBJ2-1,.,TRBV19,CASSIKLGDEQFF,TGTGCCAGTAGTATCAAACTTGGGGATGAGCAGTTCTTC
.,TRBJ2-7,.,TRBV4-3,CASSQDRFAGVAAFEQYF,TGCGCCAGCAGCCAAGATCGGTTCGCAGGCGTGGCCGCTTTCGAGCAGTACTTC
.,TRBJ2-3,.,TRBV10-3,CAIGENTDTQYF,TGTGCCATCGGGGAGAACACAGATACGCAGTATTTT
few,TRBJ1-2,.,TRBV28,CASRVLGLDYGYTF,TGTGCCAGCAGGGTACTGGGCCTGGACTATGGCTACACCTTC
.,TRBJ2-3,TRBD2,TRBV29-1,CSVPPRGLAGEDTQYF,TGCAGCGTCCCTCCGCGAGGACTAGCGGGAGAAGATACGCAGTATTTT